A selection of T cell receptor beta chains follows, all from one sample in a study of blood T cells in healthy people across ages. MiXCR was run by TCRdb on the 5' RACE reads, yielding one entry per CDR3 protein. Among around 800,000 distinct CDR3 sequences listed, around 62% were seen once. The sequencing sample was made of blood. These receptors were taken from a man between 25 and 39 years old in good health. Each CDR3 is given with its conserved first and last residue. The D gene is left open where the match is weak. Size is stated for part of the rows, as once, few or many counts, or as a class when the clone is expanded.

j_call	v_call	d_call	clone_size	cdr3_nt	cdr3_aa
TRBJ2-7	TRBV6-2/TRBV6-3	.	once	TGTGCCAGCACCTCCGTCTACAATGAGCAGTACTTC	CASTSVYNEQYF
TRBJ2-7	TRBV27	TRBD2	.	TGTGCCAGCAGTTCTTGGACGCTAGCGGGGGCGGTCGAGCAGTACTTC	CASSSWTLAGAVEQYF
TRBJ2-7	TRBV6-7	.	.	TGTGCCAGCAGTTACTCGAGACAAAGATTTTCCTACGAGCAGTACTTC	CASSYSRQRFSYEQYF
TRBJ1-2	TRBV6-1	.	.	TGTGCCAGCAGTGAGGGCAGGGAGCACTATGGCTACACCTTC	CASSEGREHYGYTF
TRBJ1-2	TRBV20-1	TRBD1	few	TGCAGTGCTAGAGATCGGGACAGATACAACTATGGCTACACCTTC	CSARDRDRYNYGYTF
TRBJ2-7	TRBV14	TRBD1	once	TGTGCCAGCAGCCTAACAGGGGGCGCCACCTATGGCGAGCAGTACTTC	CASSLTGGATYGEQYF
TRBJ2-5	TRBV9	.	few	TGTGCCAGCAGCGTAGCCACAGGACAGTTACAAGAGACCCAGTACTTC	CASSVATGQLQETQYF
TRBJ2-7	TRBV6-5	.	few	TGTGCCAGCAGTTACAGGGACAATACATACGAGCAGTACTTC	CASSYRDNTYEQYF
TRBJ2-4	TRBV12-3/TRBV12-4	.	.	TGTGCCAGCAGTACAACAGCTTTTCGGGACATTCAGTACTTC	CASSTTAFRDIQYF
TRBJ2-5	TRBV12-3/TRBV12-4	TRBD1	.	TGTGCCAGCAGTCAGGACAGGGGAAAAGAGACCCAGTACTTC	CASSQDRGKETQYF
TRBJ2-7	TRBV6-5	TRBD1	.	TGTGCCAGCAGTTTTCGGGACAGGCTAGGATACGAGCAGTACTTC	CASSFRDRLGYEQYF
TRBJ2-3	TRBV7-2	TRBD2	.	TGTGCCAGCAGCTTATTGCATGCGGGGGGGCCCACAGATACGCAGTATTTT	CASSLLHAGGPTDTQYF
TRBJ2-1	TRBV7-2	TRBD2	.	TGTGCCAGCGCGGGGACTAGCGGGTCCAATGAGCAGTTCTTC	CASAGTSGSNEQFF
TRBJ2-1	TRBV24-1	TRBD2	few	TGTGCCACCAGTGGTACCGCGGGGGGGAACAATGAGCAGTTCTTC	CATSGTAGGNNEQFF
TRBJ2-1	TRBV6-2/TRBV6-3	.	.	TGTGCCAGCACTTTACCGCCGCGCCCCCCCTCCTACAATGAGCAGTTCTTC	CASTLPPRPPSYNEQFF